One sample yielded the 25 T cell receptor beta chains listed below, sequenced in a study of shared T cell receptors in the human thymus. This table comes from immunoSEQ multiplex PCR, and its TCRdb copy is limited to in-frame clones, with some not included. The data contain 450,000 to 650,000 clones, around three quarters of them singletons. Separately, the same data were catalogued under a study of human thymus T cells.

The source material was thymocytes. The receptors originated from a boy in the first two years of life with a congenital heart defect.

The chain carries TRBV28 and TRBJ2-3; 15 bases are shared with TRBD2. The length of the CDR3 is 17 residues. Per germline, CDR1 MDHEN and CDR2 SYDVKM. Losses at the gene ends were 1 base for V and 4 bases for J; bases not matched to a gene: 3. CDR3 nucleotides: TGTGCCAGCAGTTTATTCGGACTAGCGGGAGGGCCAGATACGCAGTATTTT. Protein: CASSLFGLAGGPDTQYF.

This clone turned up a few times. The chain uses TRBV19 and TRBJ1-4; weak D call: TRBD1 (5 bases). The V end was cut by 5 bases, the J end by 8 bases, with 12 bases between. This CDR3 contains 13 residues. CDR1 is LNHDA, CDR2 SQIVND, per germline (reference sequence). CDR3 sequence: CASSLSGGEKLFF. The CDR3 DNA reads TGTGCCAGTAGTCTCTCGGGGGGAGAAAAACTGTTTTTT.

This clone has just one count. The J gene is TRBJ1-2, the V gene TRBV5-1, with TRBD1 matching 9 bases. This CDR3 is built from 18 residues. CDR1 is SGHRS, CDR2 YFSETQ, per germline. J gave up 2 bases and V 4 bases, and 15 bases lay outside the gene matches. CDR3: CASSPYPDRGAQNYGYTF. The CDR3 DNA reads as TGCGCCAGCAGCCCCTACCCCGACAGGGGGGCTCAAAACTATGGCTACACCTTC. Filled out from reference TRBV5-1 and TRBJ1-2, the complete variable domain reads KAGVTQTPRYLIKTRGQQVTLSCSPISGHRSVSWYQQTPGQGLQFLFEYFSETQRNKGNFPGRFSGRQFSNSRSEMNVSTLELGDSALYLCASSPYPDRGAQNYGYTFGSGTRLTVV.

This clone was found once. This chain uses TRBV27 with TRBJ2-2; 9 nucleotides match TRBD1. Germline CDR1 reads MNHEY; CDR2 reads SMNVEV (reference sequence). J was trimmed by 4 bases and V by 8 bases; bases with no gene match: 14. This CDR3 region has 17 residues. Here the CDR3 DNA reads TGTGCCAGCGGCACTTGGACAGGGGTGGAGCCCACCGGGGAGCTGTTTTTT. It encodes CASGTWTGVEPTGELFF.

The chain couples TRBV18 to TRBJ2-5, with D perhaps TRBD1 (5 bases). Germline CDR1 is KGHSH and CDR2 is LQKENI. This CDR3 has 15 amino acids. With 3 bases removed from V and 4 bases from J, the gap between germline ends came to 15 bases. The CDR3 DNA reads as TGTGCCAGCTCACCCGGAAATAGGGGTAGAGAGACCCAGTACTTC. It specifies CASSPGNRGRETQYF.

The J gene is TRBJ2-5, the V gene TRBV4-1; 8 nucleotides align to TRBD1. CDR1 is MGHRA and CDR2 is YSYEKL in the germline V gene. V lost 5 bases and J lost 8; bases outside the gene matches: 10. The CDR3 spans 14 residues. CDR3 in DNA: TGCGCCAGCAGCACGGACAGGGATGTAGAAACCCAGTACTTC. This codes for CASSTDRDVETQYF.

V gene TRBV12-5 combines with J gene TRBJ2-3; 8 bases align to TRBD1. The CDR3 extends over 18 amino acids. Trimming took 2 bases from V and 1 from J; bases not matched to a gene: 11. From germline, CDR1 is LGHNT and CDR2 FRNRAP. The CDR3 loop is CASGLNPGGGPRTDTQYF. The CDR3 region has the DNA TGTGCTAGTGGTTTGAACCCAGGGGGCGGACCCCGCACAGATACGCAGTATTTT.

This rearrangement joins TRBV6-5 to TRBJ2-1; D possibly corresponds to TRBD2 (6 bases). V was shortened by 4 bases and J by 7 bases, with 20 bases between the two germline ends. CDR3 length: 16 residues. Germline CDR1 reads MNHEY; CDR2 reads SVGAGI. In DNA form, the CDR3 reads TGTGCCAGCAGTTTCCTACTAGCCCCAAAGGGGAATGAGCAGTTCTTC. As protein: CASSFLLAPKGNEQFF.

The rearrangement links TRBV4-3 to TRBJ2-5, with a tentative D call TRBD2 (5 bases). The end of the DNA is better explained by TRBJ2-7, so the J call may be wrong. The CDR3 has 13 residues. Germline CDR1 and CDR2: LGHNA and YSLEER. CDR3 region: CASSQVRGREQYF. The CDR3 DNA follows: TGCGCCAGCAGCCAAGTGAGAGGGCGCGAGCAGTACTTC.

The chain carries TRBV2 and TRBJ2-1, with 10 bases aligning to TRBD2. V dropped 1 base and J dropped 5; count of bases not matched to a gene: 5. The CDR3 spans 16 residues. CDR1 and CDR2 (germline): SNHLY, FYNNEI. This chain's CDR3 is CASSEVLGLANNEQFF. The CDR3 bases are TGTGCCAGCAGTGAAGTTCTGGGACTAGCGAACAATGAGCAGTTCTTC.

The gene calls are TRBV28 and TRBJ2-7; D is undetermined. CDR1 MDHEN and CDR2 SYDVKM come from the germline V gene. V shed 1 base and J shed 4 bases, with 14 bases lying between them. The CDR3 has 15 residues. The CDR3 region is CASSLSGCLDYEQYF. The CDR3 DNA reads TGTGCCAGCAGTTTATCCGGATGCCTAGATTACGAGCAGTACTTC.

This clone was detected only once. V and J are TRBV19 and TRBJ1-2; 7 bases match TRBD1. The germline CDR1 and CDR2 sequences are LNHDA and SQIVND (reference sequence). V was clipped by 4 bases and J by 7 bases; unmatched bases: 15. The CDR3 totals 16 residues. Here the CDR3 reads CASSTSAPDRDAGYTF. DNA for the CDR3: TGTGCCAGTAGTACAAGTGCCCCCGACAGGGACGCTGGCTACACCTTC.

The chain recombines TRBV11-2 with TRBJ2-1; D is ambiguous. V shed 5 bases and J shed 2 bases, with 16 bases lying between them. Germline V gives CDR1 SGHAT, CDR2 FQNNGV. The CDR3 covers 16 residues. DNA of the CDR3: TGTGCCAGCAGCGGTAGAGTACTAAGCCCCTACAATGAGCAGTTCTTC. Its translation: CASSGRVLSPYNEQFF.

The rearrangement links TRBV10-3 to TRBJ2-3; 11 nucleotides line up with TRBD2. The CDR3 runs to 17 residues. The J segment lost 6 bases and the V segment lost 2 bases, leaving 10 bases of the junction unmatched. CDR1 and CDR2 from the germline V gene are ENHRY and SYGVKD. The CDR3 sequence: CAISEPELAGASDTQYF. In DNA form, the CDR3 reads TGTGCCATCAGTGAGCCGGAACTAGCGGGGGCATCGGATACGCAGTATTTT.

V is TRBV29-1 and J is TRBJ2-3, with 8 nucleotides matching TRBD2. The V gene's germline CDR1 is SQVTM and CDR2 ANQGSEA. V lost 2 bases, J lost 0 bases, and 19 bases stayed unmatched. This CDR3 has 20 amino acids. The DNA of the CDR3 is TGCAGCGTTGAATCGCTCGCCACCTGGGGTAGCGGGGATAGCACAGATACGCAGTATTTT. Translating it yields CSVESLATWGSGDSTDTQYF.

The chain uses TRBV15 and TRBJ2-3; 10 positions agree with TRBD2. The CDR3 has 18 amino acids. Germline loops: CDR1 LNHNV, CDR2 YYDKDF (reference sequence). The J segment lost 4 bases and the V segment lost 0 bases, leaving 10 bases of the junction unmatched. CDR3 region: CATSRDRPSGSPPDTQYF. Here the CDR3 DNA reads TGTGCCACCAGCAGAGATCGGCCTAGCGGGAGTCCCCCAGATACGCAGTATTTT.

The V and J genes are TRBV14 and TRBJ1-2; D not resolved. The CDR3 has 16 residues. The germline V gene encodes CDR1 SGHDN and CDR2 FVKESK. V lost 1 base, J lost 0 bases, and 12 bases lay in between. CDR3 in amino acids: CASSQAINTPNYGYTF. CDR3 nucleotides: TGTGCCAGCAGCCAAGCTATCAATACGCCTAACTATGGCTACACCTTC.

This chain links TRBV10-3 with TRBJ2-7; 11 nucleotides line up with TRBD2. The CDR3 is 15 amino acids. The ends lost 3 bases at V and 6 bases at J; junction bases unmatched: 7. Per germline, CDR1 ENHRY and CDR2 SYGVKD. In DNA form, the CDR3 reads TGTGCCATCAGTGACCCACTAGCGGGAGTGGCCGAGCAGTACTTC. As protein: CAISDPLAGVAEQYF.

This chain links TRBV6-1 with TRBJ2-1; D gene uncertain. CDR3 length: 13 amino acids. CDR1 is MNHNS, CDR2 SASEGT, per germline. Trimming took off 6 bases at V and 5 bases at J, with 11 bases between the two ends. The DNA for the CDR3 is TGTGCCAGCAGAACCGACGCGGACAATGAGCAGTTCTTC. Its translation: CASRTDADNEQFF.

The chain uses TRBV4-3 and TRBJ2-7, with 10 bases fitting TRBD2. This CDR3 has 17 amino acids. Germline CDR1 reads LGHNA; CDR2 reads YSLEER. Trimming removed 0 bases from V and 4 bases from J; junction bases left unmatched: 9. CDR3 loop: CASSQDEGAGGPYEQYF. As DNA, the CDR3 is TGCGCCAGCAGCCAAGATGAAGGAGCGGGAGGGCCGTACGAGCAGTACTTC.

This clone has a handful of counts. The gene calls are TRBV27 and TRBJ2-1; 14 bases are shared with TRBD2. This CDR3 has 16 amino acids. V lost 5 bases to trimming and J lost 9 bases; unmatched junction nucleotides: 9. Germline-derived CDR1 and CDR2 are MNHEY and SMNVEV (reference sequence). The CDR3 DNA follows: TGTGCCAGCAGTCCAACGACTAGCGGGAGGGCCGTTGAGCAGTTCTTC. Encoded protein: CASSPTTSGRAVEQFF.

This chain uses TRBV5-6 with TRBJ1-1; 8 bases line up with TRBD1. Germline assignment: CDR1 SGHDT and CDR2 YYEEEE. CDR3 length: 14 amino acids. V dropped 4 bases and J dropped 8; count of bases not matched to a gene: 10. The DNA for the CDR3 is TGTGCCAGCAGCGCGGACAGGGAGGGACCCGAAGCTTTCTTT. Its protein is CASSADREGPEAFF.

Only one count was recorded for this clone. The chain has TRBV6-5 and TRBJ2-5, with 7 bases that match TRBD1. The CDR3 is 16 amino acids. Germline trimming cut 3 bases from V and 4 bases from J; bases unmatched to any gene: 11. The V gene's germline CDR1 is MNHEY and CDR2 SVGAGI. The CDR3 coding sequence is TGTGCCAGCAGTTATTCACAGGGGTCGAGAGGAGAGACCCAGTACTTC. This gives the protein CASSYSQGSRGETQYF.

This clone was observed a single time. CDR3 DNA: TGCGCCAGCAGCCACCCCGGACTAGAGGCCGACACCGGGGAGCTGTTTTTT. Translating it yields CASSHPGLEADTGELFF. This chain uses TRBV4-3 with TRBJ2-2; 7 positions match TRBD2. Germline V gene data show CDR1 as LGHNA and CDR2 as YSLEER. The CDR3 consists of 17 residues. Trimming took 3 bases from V and 3 from J; bases not matched to a gene: 10.

The DNA of the CDR3 is TGTGCCATCAGCCGGACTAGCGGGAAGGTACCGGAGACCCAGTACTTC. Encoded protein: CAISRTSGKVPETQYF. This chain links TRBV10-3 with TRBJ2-5, with 12 bases matching TRBD2. This CDR3 comprises 16 residues. Germline values: CDR1 ENHRY, CDR2 SYGVKD. The V and J ends lost 6 bases and 5 bases, in that order; junction bases with no gene match: 10.